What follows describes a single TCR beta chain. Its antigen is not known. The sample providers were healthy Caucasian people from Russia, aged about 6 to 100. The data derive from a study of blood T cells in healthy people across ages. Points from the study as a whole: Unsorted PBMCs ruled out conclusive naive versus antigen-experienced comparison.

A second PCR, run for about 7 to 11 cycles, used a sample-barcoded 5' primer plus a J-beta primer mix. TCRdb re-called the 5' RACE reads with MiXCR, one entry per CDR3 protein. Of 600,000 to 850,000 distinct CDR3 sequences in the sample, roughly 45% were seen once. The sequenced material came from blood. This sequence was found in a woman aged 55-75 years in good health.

The CDR3: CSASAGGKTSGRREQFF. CDR3 nucleotide sequence: TGCAGTGCTAGTGCAGGGGGCAAGACTAGCGGGAGACGGGAGCAGTTCTTC. The V call is TRBV20-1, the J call TRBJ2-1; 12 bases match TRBD2. This CDR3 has 17 amino acids. V gave up 3 bases and J gave up 10 bases; unmatched junction bases: 16. Germline values: CDR1 DFQATT, CDR2 SNEGSKA (reference sequence).